The sequence of this TCR beta chain was determined in a study of CD8 T cells in Susac syndrome. RNA, at roughly 0.5 to 1 ug, was reverse transcribed with random hexamers. TCRdb reprocessed the immunoSEQ multiplex PCR reads via MiXCR and lists one record per CDR3 protein. The table shows about 76,000 distinct CDR3 sequences, with approximately 93% occurring only once. Germline CDR1 and CDR2: MGHRA and YSYEKL. Trimming took 3 bases from V and 4 from J; bases not matched to a gene: 14. The CDR3 is 18 residues long. Material for sequencing was CD8+ T cells from PBMCs. This sequence originates from a human donor with Susac syndrome. The rearrangement uses TRBV4-1 and TRBJ2-1; the match to TRBD1 covers 8 bases. CDR3 nucleotides: TGCGCCAGCAGCCACCTGCCACGACAGGGGCTCGATTACAATGAGCAGTTCTTC. Amino acids: CASSHLPRQGLDYNEQFF.